The entry below gives a single T cell receptor (beta chain) sequence along with its context. J gave up 3 bases and V 3 bases, and 8 bases lay outside the gene matches. Germline CDR1 reads SGHDT; CDR2 reads YYEEEE. The CDR3 covers 17 residues. RNA, at about 0.45 to 1 ug, was reverse transcribed with random hexamers. The amplification used immunoSEQ multiplex PCR on TCR beta CDR3; it spanned 54 Vbeta and 13 Jbeta. A single record per CDR3 protein comes from TCRdb applying MiXCR to the immunoSEQ multiplex PCR reads. The sample comprises roughly 86,000 distinct CDR3 sequences, roughly 95% of which are singletons, and 0.62% rests with the top ten. The data were taken from a study of CD8 T cells in Susac syndrome. The overall study: Susac syndrome patients were untreated, on corticosteroids with some adding intravenous immunoglobulin, or on intravenous immunoglobulin only.

Source material: CD8+ T cells from PBMCs. The receptor was isolated from a human donor with Susac syndrome. The chain carries TRBV5-6 and TRBJ2-5, with 13 positions matching TRBD2. In nucleotides, the CDR3 is TGTGCCAGCAGCTCCCGGACTAGCGGGGGCAAGAAAGAGACCCAGTACTTC. It codes for CASSSRTSGGKKETQYF. The whole variable domain, remainder taken from reference TRBV5-6 and TRBJ2-5, is DAGVTQSPTHLIKTRGQQVTLRCSPKSGHDTVSWYQQALGQGPQFIFQYYEEEERQRGNFPDRFSGHQFPNYSSELNVNALLLGDSALYLCASSSRTSGGKKETQYFGPGTRLLVL.